These T cell receptor beta chains were read from a single sample in a study of cytomegalovirus exposure and HLA in healthy donors. Assay: immunoSEQ multiplex PCR; the TCRdb copy retains only in-frame clones and omits some. Counted here are approximately 140,000 clones, 70% to 85% occurring once; the ten biggest clones make up just over 8.5%. The sequenced sample was PBMCs. The receptor set was obtained from a woman aged 45-60 years in good health and CMV-seropositive. Each CDR3 is given with its conserved first and last residue. A D gene is named only where the DNA matches it firmly. Some rows have no size entry. The others give once, few or many, or a class for an expanded clone.

>TRBJ2-1|TRBV27|.|TRBD1
CASSLLGQYNEQFF
TGTGCCAGCAGTTTACTGGGACAGTACAATGAGCAGTTCTTC
>TRBJ1-2|TRBV11-1|.|.
CASSLVGEANYGYTF
TGTGCCAGCAGCTTAGTAGGGGAAGCTAACTATGGCTACACCTTC
>TRBJ2-7|TRBV6-5|.|TRBD2
CASSYSGTGGYEQYF
TGTGCCAGCAGTTACTCCGGGACGGGGGGATACGAGCAGTACTTC
>TRBJ2-1|TRBV5-1|.|.
CASNTGDSLNEQFF
TGCGCCAGCAACACGGGGGACTCGTTGAATGAGCAGTTCTTC
>TRBJ2-7|TRBV6-1|.|TRBD1
CASSDRGASDEQYF
TGTGCCAGCAGCGACAGGGGAGCTTCTGACGAGCAGTACTTC
>TRBJ1-1|TRBV10-3|few|.
CAISDPIVSGHQNTEAFF
TGTGCCATCAGTGATCCGATAGTGTCGGGACACCAGAACACTGAAGCTTTCTTT
>TRBJ1-2|TRBV4-3|.|TRBD1
CASSQETGDGYTF
TGCGCCAGCAGCCAGGAAACAGGGGACGGCTACACCTTC
>TRBJ2-3|TRBV14|.|TRBD1
CASSPLVRDRDTDTQYF
TGTGCCAGCAGCCCTTTAGTACGGGACAGGGACACAGATACGCAGTATTTT
>TRBJ1-6|TRBV28|few|.
CASSPAEAANSPLHF
TGTGCCAGCAGTCCCGCCGAGGCAGCGAATTCACCCCTCCACTTT
>TRBJ1-4|TRBV19|once|.
CASSPSRFATNEKLFF
TGTGCCAGTAGTCCTTCGAGGTTTGCAACTAATGAAAAACTGTTTTTT
>TRBJ2-1|TRBV4-2|.|.
CASSQDPRGHSYNEQFF
TGTGCCAGCAGCCAAGACCCCAGGGGACACTCATACAATGAGCAGTTCTTC
>TRBJ1-2|TRBV7-2|.|TRBD1
CASSQNQGADGGYTF
TGTGCCAGCAGCCAAAACCAGGGGGCAGATGGTGGCTACACCTTC
>TRBJ2-2|TRBV30|.|TRBD2
CAWSVGEGRTGELFF
TGTGCCTGGAGTGTCGGGGAGGGTCGGACCGGGGAGCTGTTTTTT
>TRBJ1-1|TRBV6-1|.|.
CASSEVLMNTEAFF
TGTGCCAGCAGTGAAGTCCTTATGAACACTGAAGCTTTCTTT
>TRBJ2-7|TRBV6-5|.|.
CASSRTGRDFQYF
TGTGCCAGCAGTCGAACCGGGAGAGATTTTCAGTACTTC
>TRBJ1-2|TRBV19|.|TRBD1
CASTSSGTAANYGYTF
TGTGCCAGTACCTCTTCCGGGACAGCTGCTAACTATGGCTACACCTTC
>TRBJ2-3|TRBV4-3|.|TRBD1
CASSQDSQGAGTQYF
TGCGCCAGCAGCCAAGATTCACAGGGGGCTGGTACGCAGTATTTT
>TRBJ1-2|TRBV11-2|.|.
CASSQDSHYGYTF
TGTGCCAGCAGCCAGGACAGTCACTATGGCTACACCTTC
>TRBJ1-4|TRBV5-6|few|TRBD1
CASSTGTGRPNEKLFF
TGTGCCAGCAGCACCGGGACAGGCCGGCCTAATGAAAAACTGTTTTTT
>TRBJ2-3|TRBV5-4|.|.
CASSIGLARDTQYF
TGTGCCAGCAGCATCGGACTCGCACGGGATACGCAGTATTTT
>TRBJ2-3|TRBV10-2|.|.
CASLTGGSSTDTQYF
TGCGCCAGTTTAACGGGGGGCTCTAGCACAGATACGCAGTATTTT
>TRBJ1-2|TRBV5-1|.|TRBD1
CASSFTGDSGYTF
TGCGCCAGCAGCTTCACAGGGGACTCTGGCTACACCTTC
>TRBJ1-2|TRBV7-9|.|TRBD1
CASSLGTAGGYTF
TGTGCCAGCAGCCTAGGGACAGCCGGGGGCTACACCTTC
>TRBJ2-7|TRBV5-1|.|TRBD1
CASSYSGTGPYEQYF
TGCGCCAGCAGCTACTCGGGGACAGGGCCCTACGAGCAGTACTTC